The 15 T cell receptor beta chains below come from one sample, sequenced in a study of blood T cell repertoires in COVID-19. Clones were sequenced by immunoSEQ multiplex PCR, and TCRdb holds only the in-frame ones, with some missing. The sample records about 110,000 clones, less than 85% being singletons. Sequencing was carried out using peripheral blood. The receptors derive from a man in his 70s with active or convalescent COVID-19.

The chain carries TRBV10-2 and TRBJ1-3; no clear D. The CDR3 consists of 15 residues. V dropped 7 bases and J dropped 0 bases, with 13 bases sitting between them. Germline V gives CDR1 WSHSY, CDR2 SAAADI. Written as DNA, the CDR3 is TGCGCCAGCACCCCGGGTGGCTCCTCTGGAAACACCATATATTTT. Amino acids: CASTPGGSSGNTIYF.

V and J are TRBV19 and TRBJ2-3; D remains unclear. Trimming cost V 2 bases and J 5 bases, with 8 bases left between them. The length of the CDR3 is 13 residues. Germline CDR1 reads LNHDA; CDR2 reads SQIVND (reference sequence). Written as DNA, the CDR3 is TGTGCCAGTAGTATATCGCAGCGAGATACGCAGTATTTT. Amino acids: CASSISQRDTQYF.

The chain couples TRBV7-6 to TRBJ2-2; 8 nucleotides agree with TRBD1. V shed 1 base, J shed 4 bases, and the junction held 2 bases outside the gene matches. The CDR3 runs to 15 residues. Germline V gene lookup returns CDR1 SGHVS and CDR2 FNYEAQ. CDR3 protein: CASSLGQGATGELFF. CDR3 in DNA: TGTGCCAGCAGCTTAGGGCAGGGGGCCACCGGGGAGCTGTTTTTT.

This clone was observed a handful of times. The rearrangement links TRBV7-2 to TRBJ2-2, with D possibly TRBD1 on 5 matching bases. Between the trimmed V and J ends, which lost 2 bases and 1 base, there was a span of 8 bases. The germline gives CDR1 SGHTA, CDR2 FQGNSA. CDR3 length equals 15 residues. The DNA of the CDR3 is TGTGCCAGCAGCTTATACAGGCGGAACACCGGGGAGCTGTTTTTT. This sequence encodes CASSLYRRNTGELFF.

The chain is built from TRBV11-2 and TRBJ2-5, with D perhaps TRBD2 (5 bases). CDR3 length: 14 amino acids. Germline CDR1 and CDR2: SGHAT and FQNNGV. V was shortened by 5 bases and J by 6 bases, with 16 bases between the two germline ends. The CDR3 nucleotides read TGTGCCAGCAGCCTGGGAGTGGGAATCAAGACCCAGTACTTC. As protein: CASSLGVGIKTQYF.

The V gene is TRBV3-1 (or the pseudogene TRBV3-2), the J gene TRBJ1-2, with D perhaps matching TRBD1 (5 bases). The CDR3 consists of 16 residues. CDR1 LGHDT and CDR2 YNNKEL come from the germline V gene (reference sequence). V lost 4 bases, J lost 8 bases, and 23 bases lay in between. The CDR3 DNA sequence: TGTGCCAGCAGCCCCCGCCCCGGGACTCCGACGGGGGGCTACACCTTC. Protein: CASSPRPGTPTGGYTF.

V is TRBV2 and J is TRBJ1-1; D ambiguous. Trimming took 6 bases from V and 6 from J, leaving 17 bases between them. This CDR3 region has 14 residues. Germline V CDR1 and CDR2: SNHLY, FYNNEI. The CDR3 sequence is CASRPSRGWAEAFF. The CDR3, as DNA: TGTGCCAGCAGACCCAGTCGGGGTTGGGCTGAAGCTTTCTTT.

The chain combines TRBV28 with TRBJ1-3, with TRBD1 identical over 8 bases. Losses at the gene ends were 4 bases for V and 4 bases for J; bases not matched to a gene: 9. Germline V lookup: CDR1 MDHEN, CDR2 SYDVKM. This CDR3 has 16 residues. The CDR3 sequence: CASSWNRPGGGNTIYF. Written as DNA, the CDR3 is TGTGCCAGCAGTTGGAACCGGCCAGGGGGCGGAAACACCATATATTTT. Filled out from reference TRBV28 and TRBJ1-3, the complete variable domain reads DVKVTQSSRYLVKRTGEKVFLECVQDMDHENMFWYRQDPGLGLRLIYFSYDVKMKEKGDIPEGYSVSREKKERFSLILESASTNQTSMYLCASSWNRPGGGNTIYFGEGSWLTVV.

The rearrangement uses TRBV5-1 and TRBJ1-1; weak D call: TRBD1 (6 bases). CDR1 is SGHRS, CDR2 YFSETQ, per germline. V lost 3 bases and J lost 11, with 17 bases in between. This CDR3 region has 13 residues. The CDR3 DNA sequence: TGCGCCAGCAGCTCTGGGGACATATCTAATGCTTTCTTT. Translation: CASSSGDISNAFF.

This clone occurred once. J is TRBJ1-2 and V is TRBV7-8; D perhaps matches TRBD1 (6 bases). CDR3 length: 14 amino acids. CDR1 is SGHVS, CDR2 FQNEAQ, per germline. V lost 5 bases and J lost 8, with 18 bases in between. The chain's CDR3 is CASSVRWGGLGYTF. In DNA, the CDR3 is TGTGCCAGCAGCGTCCGATGGGGGGGGCTAGGCTACACCTTC.

The chain links TRBV7-3 to TRBJ2-3, with D possibly matching TRBD1 (6 bases). Trimming took 2 bases from V and 4 from J, leaving 19 bases between them. The CDR3 contains 17 residues. Germline loops: CDR1 SGHTA, CDR2 FQGTGA. The CDR3 protein is CASSLLAGVVEPDTQYF. Here the CDR3 DNA reads TGTGCCAGCAGCTTATTGGCAGGGGTAGTGGAGCCAGATACGCAGTATTTT.

This sequence joins TRBV5-1 and TRBJ1-3; 8 nucleotides line up with TRBD1. V was clipped by 0 bases and J by 8 bases; unmatched bases: 10. The CDR3 is made up of 16 amino acids. Germline loops: CDR1 SGHRS, CDR2 YFSETQ. In DNA form, the CDR3 reads TGCGCCAGCAGCTTGGGGTCGGGACAGGTCTTCGACACCATATATTTT. Its protein product is CASSLGSGQVFDTIYF.

This clone showed up just once. V gene TRBV2 combines with J gene TRBJ1-5; D is undetermined. The V end was cut by 4 bases, the J end by 0 bases, with 7 bases between. Germline assignment: CDR1 SNHLY and CDR2 FYNNEI. The CDR3 is made up of 14 amino acids. The CDR3 sequence: CASSGRASNQPQHF. The CDR3 bases are TGTGCCAGCAGTGGGAGGGCTAGCAATCAGCCCCAGCATTTT.

The chain has TRBV5-1 and TRBJ2-7; the match to TRBD2 covers 7 bases. The CDR3 loop spans 15 amino acids. Germline V CDR1 and CDR2: SGHRS, YFSETQ. J lost 0 bases, V lost 0 bases, and 3 bases had no gene match. As DNA, the CDR3 is TGCGCCAGCAGCTTGGATCGCGGGAGCTCCTACGAGCAGTACTTC. Translation gives CASSLDRGSSYEQYF.

This chain joins TRBV9 and TRBJ1-6; perhaps TRBD1 as D (5 bases). The CDR3 consists of 17 residues. V lost 3 bases, J lost 0 bases, and 13 bases lay in between. Germline CDR1 SGDLS, CDR2 YYNGEE. The CDR3, as DNA: TGTGCCAGCAGCGAGGGACTTACGAGCTCCTATAATTCACCCCTCCACTTT. Its protein is CASSEGLTSSYNSPLHF.